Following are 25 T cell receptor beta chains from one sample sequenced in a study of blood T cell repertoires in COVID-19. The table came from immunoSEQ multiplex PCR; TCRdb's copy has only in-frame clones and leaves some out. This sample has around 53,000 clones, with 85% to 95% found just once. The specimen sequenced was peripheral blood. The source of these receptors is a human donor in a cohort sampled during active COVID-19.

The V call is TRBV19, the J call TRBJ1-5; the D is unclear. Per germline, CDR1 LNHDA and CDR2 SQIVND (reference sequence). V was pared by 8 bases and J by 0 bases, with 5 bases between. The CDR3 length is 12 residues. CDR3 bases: TGTGCCAGTGGCCATAGCAATCAGCCCCAGCATTTT. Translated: CASGHSNQPQHF.

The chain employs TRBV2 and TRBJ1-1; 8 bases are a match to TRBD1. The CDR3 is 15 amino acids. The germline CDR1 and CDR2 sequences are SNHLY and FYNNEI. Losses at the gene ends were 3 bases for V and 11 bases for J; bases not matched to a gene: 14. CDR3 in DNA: TGTGCCAGCAGTGAGAGCCGGGACAGGTACTTTGGGGCTTTCTTT. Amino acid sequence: CASSESRDRYFGAFF.

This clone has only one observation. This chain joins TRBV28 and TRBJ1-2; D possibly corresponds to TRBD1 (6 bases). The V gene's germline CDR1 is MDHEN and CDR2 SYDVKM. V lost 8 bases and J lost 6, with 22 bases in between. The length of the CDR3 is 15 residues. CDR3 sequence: CASSPGGGAGHGYTF. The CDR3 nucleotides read TGTGCCAGCTCGCCTGGGGGGGGCGCCGGCCATGGCTACACCTTC.

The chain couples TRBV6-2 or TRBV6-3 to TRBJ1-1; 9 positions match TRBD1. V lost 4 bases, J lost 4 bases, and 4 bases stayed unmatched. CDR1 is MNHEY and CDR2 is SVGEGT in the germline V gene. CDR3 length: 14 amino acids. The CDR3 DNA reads TGTGCCAGCAGTTTACAGACAGGGGGCACTGAAGCTTTCTTT. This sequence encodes CASSLQTGGTEAFF.

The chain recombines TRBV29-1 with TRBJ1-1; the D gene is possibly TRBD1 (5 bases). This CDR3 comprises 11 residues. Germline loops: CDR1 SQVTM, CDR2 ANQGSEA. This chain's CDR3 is CTYRMGGEAFF. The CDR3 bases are TGCACCTATCGGATGGGGGGGGAAGCTTTCTTT.

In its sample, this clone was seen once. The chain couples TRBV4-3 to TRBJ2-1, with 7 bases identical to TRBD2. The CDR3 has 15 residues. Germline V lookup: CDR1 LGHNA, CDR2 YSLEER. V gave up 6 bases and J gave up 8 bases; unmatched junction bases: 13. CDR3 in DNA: TGCGCCAGCAGTAGAGCGGGACTCCTCACCGATGAGCAGTTCTTC. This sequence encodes CASSRAGLLTDEQFF.

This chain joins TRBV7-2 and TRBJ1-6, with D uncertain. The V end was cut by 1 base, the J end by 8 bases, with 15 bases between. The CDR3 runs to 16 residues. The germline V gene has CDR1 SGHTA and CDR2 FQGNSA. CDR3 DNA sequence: TGTGCCAGCAGCTTAGACGGGCTTCCGAGGGATTCACCCCTCCACTTT. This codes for CASSLDGLPRDSPLHF.

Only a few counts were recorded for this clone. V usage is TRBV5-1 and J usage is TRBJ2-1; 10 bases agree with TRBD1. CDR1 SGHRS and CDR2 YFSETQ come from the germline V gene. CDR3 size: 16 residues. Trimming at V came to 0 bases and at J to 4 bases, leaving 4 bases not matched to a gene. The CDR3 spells CASSLDGTGDYNEQFF. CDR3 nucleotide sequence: TGCGCCAGCAGCTTGGACGGGACAGGGGATTACAATGAGCAGTTCTTC.

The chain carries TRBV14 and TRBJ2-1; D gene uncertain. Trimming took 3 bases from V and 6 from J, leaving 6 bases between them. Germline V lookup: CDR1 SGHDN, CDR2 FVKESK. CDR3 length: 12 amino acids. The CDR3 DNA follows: TGTGCCAGCAGCCAGTTCGGCAATGAGCAGTTCTTC. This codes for CASSQFGNEQFF.

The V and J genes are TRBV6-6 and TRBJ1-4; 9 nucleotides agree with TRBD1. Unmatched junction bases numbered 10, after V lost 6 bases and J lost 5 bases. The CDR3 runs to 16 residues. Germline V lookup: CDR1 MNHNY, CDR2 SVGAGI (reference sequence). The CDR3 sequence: CASSRRDRARNEKLFF. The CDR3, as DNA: TGTGCCAGCAGCCGCCGGGACAGGGCACGGAATGAAAAACTGTTTTTT.

CDR3: CASSSPTSGGNQETQYF. The CDR3 coding sequence is TGTGCCAGCAGCTCACCGACTAGCGGGGGGAACCAAGAGACCCAGTACTTC. V gene TRBV5-6 combines with J gene TRBJ2-5; 13 positions agree with TRBD2. The CDR3 spans 17 residues. The germline V gene has CDR1 SGHDT and CDR2 YYEEEE. Germline trimming cut 3 bases from V and 0 bases from J; bases unmatched to any gene: 5. The full variable domain, its missing parts supplied by reference TRBV5-6 and TRBJ2-5, is DAGVTQSPTHLIKTRGQQVTLRCSPKSGHDTVSWYQQALGQGPQFIFQYYEEEERQRGNFPDRFSGHQFPNYSSELNVNALLLGDSALYLCASSSPTSGGNQETQYFGPGTRLLVL.

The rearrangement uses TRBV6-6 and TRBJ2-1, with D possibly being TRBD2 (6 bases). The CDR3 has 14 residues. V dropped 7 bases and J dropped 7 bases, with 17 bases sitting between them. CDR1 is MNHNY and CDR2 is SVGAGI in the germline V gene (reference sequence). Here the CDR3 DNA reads TGTGCCAGCATTAAGGGGACTGCGGTAAATGAGCAGTTCTTC. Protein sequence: CASIKGTAVNEQFF.

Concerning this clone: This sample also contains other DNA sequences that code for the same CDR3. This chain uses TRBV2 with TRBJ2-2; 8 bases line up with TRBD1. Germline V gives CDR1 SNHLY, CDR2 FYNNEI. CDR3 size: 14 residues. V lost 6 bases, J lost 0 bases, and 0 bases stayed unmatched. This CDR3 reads CASRQGANTGELFF. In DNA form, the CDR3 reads TGTGCCAGCAGACAGGGGGCGAACACCGGGGAGCTGTTTTTT.

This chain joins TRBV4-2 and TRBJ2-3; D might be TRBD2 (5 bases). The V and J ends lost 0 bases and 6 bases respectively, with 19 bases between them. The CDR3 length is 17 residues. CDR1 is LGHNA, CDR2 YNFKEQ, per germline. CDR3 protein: CASSQDSRGAPGDTQYF. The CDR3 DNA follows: TGTGCCAGCAGCCAAGATTCCCGCGGAGCCCCGGGGGATACGCAGTATTTT.

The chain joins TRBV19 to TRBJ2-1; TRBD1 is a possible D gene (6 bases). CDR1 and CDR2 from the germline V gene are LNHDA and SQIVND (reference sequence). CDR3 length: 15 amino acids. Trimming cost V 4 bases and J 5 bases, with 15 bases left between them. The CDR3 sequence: CASSTWGHLDNEQFF. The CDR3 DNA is TGTGCCAGTAGTACGTGGGGACACCTAGACAATGAGCAGTTCTTC.

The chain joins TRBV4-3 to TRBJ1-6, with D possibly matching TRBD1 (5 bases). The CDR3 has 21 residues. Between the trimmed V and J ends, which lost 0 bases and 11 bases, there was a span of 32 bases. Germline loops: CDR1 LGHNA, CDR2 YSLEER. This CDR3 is CASSQDRHGEAGDSRQPPLHF. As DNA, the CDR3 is TGCGCCAGCAGCCAAGATAGACACGGCGAAGCCGGGGACTCACGTCAACCACCCCTCCACTTT.

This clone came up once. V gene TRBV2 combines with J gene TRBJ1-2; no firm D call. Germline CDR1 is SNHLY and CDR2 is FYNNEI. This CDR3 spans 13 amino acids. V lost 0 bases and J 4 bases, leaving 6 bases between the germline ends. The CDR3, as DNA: TGTGCCAGCAGTGAAGCGCCCAGCTATGGCTACACCTTC. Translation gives CASSEAPSYGYTF. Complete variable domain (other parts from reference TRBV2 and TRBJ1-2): EPEVTQTPSHQVTQMGQEVILRCVPISNHLYFYWYRQILGQKVEFLVSFYNNEISEKSEIFDDQFSVERPDGSNFTLKIRSTKLEDSAMYFCASSEAPSYGYTFGSGTRLTVV.

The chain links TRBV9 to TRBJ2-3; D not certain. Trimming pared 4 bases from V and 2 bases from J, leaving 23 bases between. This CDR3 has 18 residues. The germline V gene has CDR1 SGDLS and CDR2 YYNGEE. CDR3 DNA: TGTGCCAGCAGCCCCCGCGATGGTCTCGGTCCCAACACAGATACGCAGTATTTT. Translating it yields CASSPRDGLGPNTDTQYF.

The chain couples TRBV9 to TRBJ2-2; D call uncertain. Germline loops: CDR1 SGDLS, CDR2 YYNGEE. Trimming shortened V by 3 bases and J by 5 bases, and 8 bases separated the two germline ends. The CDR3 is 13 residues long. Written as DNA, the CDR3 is TGTGCCAGCAGCGCCCGGTCGACCGGGGAGCTGTTTTTT. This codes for CASSARSTGELFF.

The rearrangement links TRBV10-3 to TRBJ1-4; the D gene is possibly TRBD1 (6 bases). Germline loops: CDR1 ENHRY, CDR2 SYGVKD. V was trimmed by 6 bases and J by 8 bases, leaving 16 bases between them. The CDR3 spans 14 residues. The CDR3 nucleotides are TGTGCCATCAGCTCAGGGGATCTGGAGGAAAAACTGTTTTTT. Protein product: CAISSGDLEEKLFF.

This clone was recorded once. DNA for the CDR3: TGCGCCAGCAGCCTTGGACTGCCCAGGTACCAAGAGACCCAGTACTTC. Protein product: CASSLGLPRYQETQYF. The V call is TRBV5-1, the J call TRBJ2-5, with D possibly TRBD2 on 5 matching bases. This CDR3 region has 16 residues. V was pared by 4 bases and J by 0 bases, with 16 bases between. CDR1 is SGHRS, CDR2 YFSETQ, per germline.

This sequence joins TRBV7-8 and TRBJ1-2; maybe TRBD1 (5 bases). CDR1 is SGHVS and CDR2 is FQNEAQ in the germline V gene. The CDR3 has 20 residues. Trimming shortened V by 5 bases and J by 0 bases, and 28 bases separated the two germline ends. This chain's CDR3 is CASSPLEGIINTGSNYGYTF. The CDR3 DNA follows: TGTGCCAGCAGCCCATTGGAAGGGATAATAAATACAGGCTCTAACTATGGCTACACCTTC. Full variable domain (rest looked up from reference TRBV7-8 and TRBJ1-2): GAGVSQSPRYKVAKRGQDVALRCDPISGHVSLFWYQQALGQGPEFLTYFQNEAQLDKSGLPSDRFFAERPEGSVSTLKIQRTQQEDSAVYLCASSPLEGIINTGSNYGYTFGSGTRLTVV.

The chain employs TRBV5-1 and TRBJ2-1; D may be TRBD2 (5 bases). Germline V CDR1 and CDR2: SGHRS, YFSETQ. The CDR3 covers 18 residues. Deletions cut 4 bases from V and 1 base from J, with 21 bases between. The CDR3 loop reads CASSTVSGSIASYNEQFF. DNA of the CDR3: TGCGCCAGCAGCACGGTTTCGGGATCAATTGCGTCCTACAATGAGCAGTTCTTC.

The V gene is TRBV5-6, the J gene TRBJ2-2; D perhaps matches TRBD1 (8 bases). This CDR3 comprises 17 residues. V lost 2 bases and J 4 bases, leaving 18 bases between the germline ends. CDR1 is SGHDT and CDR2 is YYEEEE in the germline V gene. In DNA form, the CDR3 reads TGTGCCAGCAGCTTAGGAGGACAGGGAGGGTCCACCGGGGAGCTGTTTTTT. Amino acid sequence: CASSLGGQGGSTGELFF.

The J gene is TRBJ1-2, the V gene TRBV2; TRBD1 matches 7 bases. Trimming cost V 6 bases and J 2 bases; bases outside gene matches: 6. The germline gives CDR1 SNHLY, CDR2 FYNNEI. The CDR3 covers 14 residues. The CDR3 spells CASRRRGLNYGYTF. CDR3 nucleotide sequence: TGTGCCAGCAGGAGGAGGGGGCTGAACTATGGCTACACCTTC.